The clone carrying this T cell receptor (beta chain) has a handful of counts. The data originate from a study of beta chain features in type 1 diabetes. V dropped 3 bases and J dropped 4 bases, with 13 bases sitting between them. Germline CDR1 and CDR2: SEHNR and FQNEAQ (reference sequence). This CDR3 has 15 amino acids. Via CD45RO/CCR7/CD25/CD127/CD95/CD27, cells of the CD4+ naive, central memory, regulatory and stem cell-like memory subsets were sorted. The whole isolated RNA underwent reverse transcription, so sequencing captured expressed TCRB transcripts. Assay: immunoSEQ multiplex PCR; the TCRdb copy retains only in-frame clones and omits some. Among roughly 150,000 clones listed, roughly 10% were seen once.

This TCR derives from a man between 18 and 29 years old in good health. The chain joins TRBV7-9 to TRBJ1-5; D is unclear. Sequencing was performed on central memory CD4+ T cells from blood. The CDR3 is CASSFDGIGNQPQHF. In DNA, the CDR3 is TGTGCCAGCAGCTTCGATGGGATTGGGAATCAGCCCCAGCATTTT.